This is a list of T cell receptor beta chains from one sample in a study of blood T cell repertoires in COVID-19. Libraries were prepared by immunoSEQ multiplex PCR; TCRdb keeps only in-frame clonotypes and omits some of them. The sample contains 250,000 to 300,000 clones, 70% to 90% of which appear only once. Material for sequencing was peripheral blood. The receptors originated from a woman between 65 and 79 years old with acute or convalescent COVID-19. The CDR3 runs from the conserved cysteine through the conserved F or W. A D gene is named only where the DNA matches it firmly. Only some rows state a clone size, as once, few, many or a class for expanded clones.

d_gene,j_gene,v_gene,abundance,CDR3nt,CDR3aa
NA,TRBJ1-1,TRBV19,NA,TGTGCCAGTATCTTAACAGCGAACACTGAAGCTTTCTTT,CASILTANTEAFF
NA,TRBJ1-4,TRBV2,NA,TGTGCCAGCAGTGCCGGGGGTGGGGGTCCGGCTAATGAAAAACTGTTTTTT,CASSAGGGGPANEKLFF
NA,TRBJ1-2,TRBV5-5,NA,TGTGCCAGCAGCTTCGGGACAAATTATGGCTACACCTTC,CASSFGTNYGYTF
TRBD2,TRBJ2-1,TRBV2,NA,TGTGCCAGCAAGGGGACTAGCGGGGGGGCTTGGCAGTTCTTC,CASKGTSGGAWQFF
TRBD2,TRBJ2-5,TRBV27,NA,TGTGCCACTCATCGGGGGGGCTCAGGAGAGACCCAGTACTTC,CATHRGGSGETQYF
TRBD1,TRBJ2-2,TRBV7-9,NA,TGTGCCAGCAGCTTACCGCCTGTGACAGGGAAGGCCGGGGAGCTGTTTTTT,CASSLPPVTGKAGELFF
NA,TRBJ1-3,TRBV3-1/TRBV3-2,once,TGTGCCAGCAGCCAAGTGCGCCCTCTTGGAAACACCATATATTTT,CASSQVRPLGNTIYF
TRBD2,TRBJ2-1,TRBV28,NA,TGTGCCAGCAGTCCTGGGACTAGCGGGAGGAATGAGCAGTTCTTC,CASSPGTSGRNEQFF
NA,TRBJ2-1,TRBV5-1,NA,TGCGCCAGCAGCCCAGCCCAGGGCAATGAGCAGTTCTTC,CASSPAQGNEQFF
NA,TRBJ2-5,TRBV11-2,NA,TGTGCCAGCAGCTCGAATCCGACAGTTTACGGGACCCAGTACTTC,CASSSNPTVYGTQYF
TRBD2,TRBJ2-2,TRBV7-6,NA,TGTGCCAGCAGCTTATTAGGCGGGGGGGACACCGGGGAGCTGTTTTTT,CASSLLGGGDTGELFF
NA,TRBJ2-1,TRBV23-1,NA,TGCGCCAGCAGTCACGTCGCGGGGGCGATCTACAATGAGCAGTTCTTC,CASSHVAGAIYNEQFF
TRBD1,TRBJ1-2,TRBV3-1/TRBV3-2,NA,TGTGCCAGCAGCCAACAGGGGGAGAGTGGCTACACCTTC,CASSQQGESGYTF
NA,TRBJ1-2,TRBV14,once,TGTGCCAGCAGCCAAGATGGATTAGGAGAAGGAGGCTATGGCTACACCTTC,CASSQDGLGEGGYGYTF
NA,TRBJ2-5,TRBV7-9,NA,TGTGCCAGCAGCTTCGATTCGTCTTGGACTTACCAAGAGACCCAGTACTTC,CASSFDSSWTYQETQYF
NA,TRBJ2-7,TRBV7-8,NA,TGTGCCAGCAGCTTAGTAAACCGGGGTCACCCCTACGAGCAGTACTTC,CASSLVNRGHPYEQYF
NA,TRBJ1-5,TRBV2,NA,TGTGCCAGCAGCGGACAGAACAATCAGCCCCAGCATTTT,CASSGQNNQPQHF
TRBD1,TRBJ1-2,TRBV2,NA,TGTGCCAGTCGACAGGGGGCCACTCCCTACTATGGCTACACCTTC,CASRQGATPYYGYTF
TRBD1,TRBJ1-2,TRBV11-2,NA,TGTGCCAGCAGCTTGGACAGGCTGGATCCGGGGTGGGGCTACACCTTC,CASSLDRLDPGWGYTF
TRBD2,TRBJ2-7,TRBV3-1/TRBV3-2,NA,TGTGCCAGCAGCCCACGGGGGGGGTACGAGCAGTACTTC,CASSPRGGYEQYF